This entry concerns a single T cell receptor (beta chain). This sample includes further DNA sequences coding for the same CDR3. This record belongs to a study of blood T cell repertoires in COVID-19. Whole-study context: From the United States, Italy and Spain came samples of acute and convalescent COVID-19. T cells, B-cell-depleted T cells, or PBMCs provided the cDNA or gDNA that served as material.

Per the original data handling: Reference gene primer amplification gave nucleated cell count estimates. Assay: immunoSEQ multiplex PCR; the TCRdb copy retains only in-frame clones and omits some. V and J calls plus clone size are reproduced from that table; the DNA served to infer D and trimming. This repertoire shows about 170,000 clones, more than 70% found once; its top ten account for around 20%. Trimming took off 6 bases at V and 4 bases at J, with 6 bases between the two ends. Germline CDR1 is DFQATT and CDR2 is SNEGSKA (reference sequence). The CDR3 is 10 residues long. Sample: peripheral blood. This clonotype was obtained from a woman aged 70 to 79 who had recovered from COVID-19. The chain carries TRBV20-1 and TRBJ1-1, with no clear D. The CDR3 reads CSAEGTEAFF. The CDR3, as DNA: TGCAGTGCCGAGGGCACTGAAGCTTTCTTT.